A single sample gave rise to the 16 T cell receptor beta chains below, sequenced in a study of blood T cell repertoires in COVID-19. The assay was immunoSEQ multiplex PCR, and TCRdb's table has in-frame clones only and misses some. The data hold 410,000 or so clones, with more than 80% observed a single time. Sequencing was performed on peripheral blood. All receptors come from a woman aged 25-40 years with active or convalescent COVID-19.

CDR3 nucleotides: TGTGCCAGCTCACTTGGGGTGAGGGACACTGAAGCTTTCTTT. Protein sequence: CASSLGVRDTEAFF. This chain joins TRBV18 and TRBJ1-1; D is ambiguous. This CDR3 is 14 amino acids long. The V gene's germline CDR1 is KGHSH and CDR2 LQKENI. Trimming stripped 4 bases from V and 3 bases from J, with 12 bases between.

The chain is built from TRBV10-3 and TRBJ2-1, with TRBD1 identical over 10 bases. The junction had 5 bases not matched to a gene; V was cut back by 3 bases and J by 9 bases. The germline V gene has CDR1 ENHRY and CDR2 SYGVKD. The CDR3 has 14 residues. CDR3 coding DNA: TGTGCCATCAGTGATGGGACAGGGGCCATTGAGCAGTTCTTC. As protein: CAISDGTGAIEQFF.

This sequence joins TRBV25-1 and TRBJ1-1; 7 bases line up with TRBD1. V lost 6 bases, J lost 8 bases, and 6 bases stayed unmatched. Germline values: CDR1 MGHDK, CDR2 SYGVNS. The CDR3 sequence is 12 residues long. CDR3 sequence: CASSGQVTEAFF. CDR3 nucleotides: TGTGCCAGCAGCGGACAGGTGACAGAAGCTTTCTTT.

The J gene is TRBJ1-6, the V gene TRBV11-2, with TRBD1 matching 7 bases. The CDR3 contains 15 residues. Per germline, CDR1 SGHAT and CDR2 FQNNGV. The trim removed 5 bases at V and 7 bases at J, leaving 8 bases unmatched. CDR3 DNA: TGTGCCAGCAGCGTTACAGGGGCGGTAAATTCACCCCTCCACTTT. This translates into CASSVTGAVNSPLHF.

CDR3: CASRRTGMGSQPQHF. The CDR3 nucleotides read TGTGCCAGCAGACGGACAGGGATGGGGAGTCAGCCCCAGCATTTT. V is TRBV6-5 and J is TRBJ1-5; 8 bases align to TRBD1. The CDR3 covers 15 residues. The V gene end was trimmed by 6 bases and the J gene end by 6 bases; junction bases not matched to a gene: 10. Looked up from germline, CDR1 is MNHEY and CDR2 is SVGAGI.

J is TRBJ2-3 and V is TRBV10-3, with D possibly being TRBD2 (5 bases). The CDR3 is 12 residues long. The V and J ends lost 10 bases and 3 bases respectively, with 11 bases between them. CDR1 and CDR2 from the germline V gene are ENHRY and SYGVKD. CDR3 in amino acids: CATRRATDTQYF. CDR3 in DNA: TGTGCCACCAGGCGGGCAACAGATACGCAGTATTTT.

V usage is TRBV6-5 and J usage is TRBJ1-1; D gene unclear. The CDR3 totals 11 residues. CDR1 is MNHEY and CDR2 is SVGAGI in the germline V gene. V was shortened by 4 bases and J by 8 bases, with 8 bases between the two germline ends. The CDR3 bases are TGTGCCAGCAGTTCCCTGTCCGAAGCTTTCTTT. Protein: CASSSLSEAFF.

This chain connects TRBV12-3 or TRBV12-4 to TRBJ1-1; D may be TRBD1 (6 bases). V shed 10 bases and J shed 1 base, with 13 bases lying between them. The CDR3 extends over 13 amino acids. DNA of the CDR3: TGTGCCACCCACCGGGACACGAACACTGAAGCTTTCTTT. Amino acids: CATHRDTNTEAFF.

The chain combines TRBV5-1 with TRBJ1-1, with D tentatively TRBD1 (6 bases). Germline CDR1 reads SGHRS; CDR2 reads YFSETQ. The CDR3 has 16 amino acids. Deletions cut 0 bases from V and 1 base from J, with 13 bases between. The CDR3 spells CASSLEMGAGNTEAFF. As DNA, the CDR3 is TGCGCCAGCAGCTTGGAGATGGGGGCCGGGAACACTGAAGCTTTCTTT. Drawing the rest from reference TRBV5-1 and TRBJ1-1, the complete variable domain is KAGVTQTPRYLIKTRGQQVTLSCSPISGHRSVSWYQQTPGQGLQFLFEYFSETQRNKGNFPGRFSGRQFSNSRSEMNVSTLELGDSALYLCASSLEMGAGNTEAFFGQGTRLTVV.

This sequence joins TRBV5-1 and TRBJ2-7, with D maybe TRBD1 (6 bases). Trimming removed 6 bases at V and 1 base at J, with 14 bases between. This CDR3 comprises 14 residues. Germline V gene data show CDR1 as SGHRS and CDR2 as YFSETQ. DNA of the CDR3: TGCGCCAGCAAGAAAATGGACAGTTCCTACGAGCAGTACTTC. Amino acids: CASKKMDSSYEQYF.

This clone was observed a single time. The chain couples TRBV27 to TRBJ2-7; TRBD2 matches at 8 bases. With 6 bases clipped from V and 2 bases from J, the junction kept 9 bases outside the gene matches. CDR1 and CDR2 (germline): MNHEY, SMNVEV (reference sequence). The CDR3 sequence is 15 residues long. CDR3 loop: CASRRERELPYEQYF. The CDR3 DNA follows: TGTGCCAGCAGAAGAGAGCGGGAGCTCCCCTACGAGCAGTACTTC.

The CDR3 DNA reads as TGTGCCAGCAGCTCGCCTCTCGGGGGCACCGGGGAGCTGTTTTTT. It encodes CASSSPLGGTGELFF. The J gene is TRBJ2-2, the V gene TRBV5-6; D is possibly TRBD2 (6 bases). The V end was cut by 3 bases, the J end by 4 bases, with 13 bases between. The CDR3 has 15 residues. Germline CDR1 SGHDT, CDR2 YYEEEE.

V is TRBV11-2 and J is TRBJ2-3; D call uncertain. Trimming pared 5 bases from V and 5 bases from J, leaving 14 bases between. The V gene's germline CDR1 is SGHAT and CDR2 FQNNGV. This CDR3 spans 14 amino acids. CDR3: CASSHAAVVDTQYF. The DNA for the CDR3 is TGTGCCAGCAGCCACGCGGCAGTTGTAGATACGCAGTATTTT.

As DNA, the CDR3 is TGTGCCAGCAGTCTGACAGGGGGCGACCAGACCCAGTACTTC. It yields the protein CASSLTGGDQTQYF. The chain has TRBV6-5 and TRBJ2-5; 10 bases fit TRBD1. This CDR3 region has 14 residues. V was pared by 5 bases and J by 6 bases, with 6 bases of the junction left unmatched. CDR1 MNHEY and CDR2 SVGAGI come from the germline V gene.

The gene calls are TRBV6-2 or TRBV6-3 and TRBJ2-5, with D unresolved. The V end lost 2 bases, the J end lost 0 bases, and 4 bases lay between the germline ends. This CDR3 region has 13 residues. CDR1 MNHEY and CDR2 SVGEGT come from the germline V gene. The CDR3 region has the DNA TGTGCCAGCAGTTACGTAAACCAAGAGACCCAGTACTTC. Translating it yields CASSYVNQETQYF.

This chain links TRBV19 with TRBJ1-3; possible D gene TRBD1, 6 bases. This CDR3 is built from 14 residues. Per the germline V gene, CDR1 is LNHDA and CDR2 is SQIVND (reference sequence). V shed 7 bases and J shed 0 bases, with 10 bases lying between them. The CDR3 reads CASTTGYSGNTIYF. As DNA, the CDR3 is TGTGCCAGTACCACAGGGTACTCTGGAAACACCATATATTTT.